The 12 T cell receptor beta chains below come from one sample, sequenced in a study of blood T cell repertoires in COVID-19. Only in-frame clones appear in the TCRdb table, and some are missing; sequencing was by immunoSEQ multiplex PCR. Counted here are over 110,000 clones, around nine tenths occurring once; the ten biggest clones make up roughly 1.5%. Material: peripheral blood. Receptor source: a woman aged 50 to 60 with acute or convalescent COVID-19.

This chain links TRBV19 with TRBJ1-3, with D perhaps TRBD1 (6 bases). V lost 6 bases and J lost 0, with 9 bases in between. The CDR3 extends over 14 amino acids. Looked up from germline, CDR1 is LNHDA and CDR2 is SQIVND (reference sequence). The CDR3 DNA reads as TGTGCCAGTAGACAGGGATACTCTGGAAACACCATATATTTT. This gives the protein CASRQGYSGNTIYF.

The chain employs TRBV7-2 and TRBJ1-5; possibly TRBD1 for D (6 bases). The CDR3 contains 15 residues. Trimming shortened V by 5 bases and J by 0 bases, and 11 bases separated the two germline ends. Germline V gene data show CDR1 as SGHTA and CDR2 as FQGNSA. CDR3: CASSQGSHSNQPQHF. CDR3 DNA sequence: TGTGCCAGCAGCCAGGGGTCCCATAGCAATCAGCCCCAGCATTTT.

For the CDR3, the DNA is TGTGCCAGCACCCCATCGGGGGAATTTATCCGGGAGCTGTTTTTT. Protein sequence: CASTPSGEFIRELFF. The J gene is TRBJ2-2, the V gene TRBV28; weak D call: TRBD2 (6 bases). This CDR3 is 15 amino acids long. The ends were cut back, 7 bases at V and 9 bases at J, with 21 bases in the middle. The V gene's germline CDR1 is MDHEN and CDR2 SYDVKM. Looking up the rest from reference TRBV28 and TRBJ2-2 gives the full variable domain: DVKVTQSSRYLVKRTGEKVFLECVQDMDHENMFWYRQDPGLGLRLIYFSYDVKMKEKGDIPEGYSVSREKKERFSLILESASTNQTSMYLCASTPSGEFIRELFFGEGSRLTVL.

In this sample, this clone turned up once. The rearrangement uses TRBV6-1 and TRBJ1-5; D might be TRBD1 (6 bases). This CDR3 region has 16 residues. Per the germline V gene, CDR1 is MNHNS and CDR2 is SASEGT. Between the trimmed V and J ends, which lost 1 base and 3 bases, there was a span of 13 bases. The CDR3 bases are TGTGCCAGCAGTGAAGGGACAGTACTTTTCAATCAGCCCCAGCATTTT. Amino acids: CASSEGTVLFNQPQHF.

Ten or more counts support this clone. The CDR3 here is CASSLLGTTYGYTF. As DNA, the CDR3 is TGTGCCAGCAGCTTACTCGGGACAACCTATGGCTACACCTTC. The genes are TRBV7-8 and TRBJ1-2, with D perhaps matching TRBD1 (6 bases). Germline values: CDR1 SGHVS, CDR2 FQNEAQ. Trimming took off 2 bases at V and 4 bases at J, with 11 bases between the two ends. The CDR3 totals 14 residues.

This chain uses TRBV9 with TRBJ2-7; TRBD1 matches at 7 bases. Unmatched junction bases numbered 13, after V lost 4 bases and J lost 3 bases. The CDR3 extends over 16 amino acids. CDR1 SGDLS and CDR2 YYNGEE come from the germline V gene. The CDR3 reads CASSPQDRAAVYEQYF. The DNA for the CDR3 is TGTGCCAGCAGCCCCCAAGACAGGGCTGCTGTCTACGAGCAGTACTTC.

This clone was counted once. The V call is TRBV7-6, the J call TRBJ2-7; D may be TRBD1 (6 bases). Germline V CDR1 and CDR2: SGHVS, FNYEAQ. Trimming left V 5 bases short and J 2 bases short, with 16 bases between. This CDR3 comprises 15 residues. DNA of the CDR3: TGTGCCAGCAGCCCAAAACCCGGGACAACCTACGAGCAGTACTTC. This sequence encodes CASSPKPGTTYEQYF.

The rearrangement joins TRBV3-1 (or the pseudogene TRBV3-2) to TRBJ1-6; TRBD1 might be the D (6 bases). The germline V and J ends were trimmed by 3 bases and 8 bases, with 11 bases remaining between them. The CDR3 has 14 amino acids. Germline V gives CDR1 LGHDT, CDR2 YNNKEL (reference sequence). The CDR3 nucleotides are TGTGCCAGCAGCCACGCGACAGGCTATTCACCCCTCCACTTT. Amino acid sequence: CASSHATGYSPLHF.

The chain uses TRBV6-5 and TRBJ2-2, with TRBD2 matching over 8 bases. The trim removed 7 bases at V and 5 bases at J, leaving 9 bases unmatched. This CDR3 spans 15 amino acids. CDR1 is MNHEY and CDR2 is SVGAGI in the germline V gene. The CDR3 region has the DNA TGTGCCAGCAACAGAGCGGGAGTTGGGACCGGGGAGCTGTTTTTT. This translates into CASNRAGVGTGELFF.

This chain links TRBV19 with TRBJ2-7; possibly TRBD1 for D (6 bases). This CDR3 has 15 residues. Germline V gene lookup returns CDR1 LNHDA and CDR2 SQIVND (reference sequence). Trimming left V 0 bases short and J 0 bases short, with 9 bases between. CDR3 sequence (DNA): TGTGCCAGTAGTATAGAAACAGGGAGCTCCTACGAGCAGTACTTC. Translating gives CASSIETGSSYEQYF.

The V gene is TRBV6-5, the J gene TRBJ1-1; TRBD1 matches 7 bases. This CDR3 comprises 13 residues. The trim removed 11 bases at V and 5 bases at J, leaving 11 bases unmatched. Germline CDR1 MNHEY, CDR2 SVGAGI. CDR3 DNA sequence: TGTGCCTCCCACAGGGGTGGAAAAACTGAAGCTTTCTTT. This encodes CASHRGGKTEAFF.

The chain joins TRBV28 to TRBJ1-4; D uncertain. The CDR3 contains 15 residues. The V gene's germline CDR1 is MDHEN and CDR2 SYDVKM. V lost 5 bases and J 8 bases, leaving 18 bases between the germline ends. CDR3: CASSLLILGPEKLFF. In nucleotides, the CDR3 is TGTGCCAGCAGTCTGCTGATTTTGGGCCCCGAAAAACTGTTTTTT.